This T cell receptor (beta chain) was profiled in a study of technical replicates of blood from a few donors. Generated by immunoSEQ multiplex PCR, the TCRdb table keeps only in-frame clones and is missing some. The table lists some 93,000 clones, roughly 96% of them singletons, with 0.25% to 0.3% in the top ten. The germline V and J ends were trimmed by 0 bases and 4 bases, with 10 bases remaining between them. The CDR3 extends over 15 amino acids. The germline CDR1 and CDR2 sequences are SGHNT and YYREEE (reference sequence). This receptor was taken from a human donor in good health. The sequenced material came from T cells isolated from PBMCs. The chain couples TRBV5-4 to TRBJ1-4, with D perhaps TRBD1 (6 bases). Here the CDR3 DNA reads TGTGCCAGCAGCTTGGCGACAGGCTATAATGAAAAACTGTTTTTT. Amino acid sequence: CASSLATGYNEKLFF.